Listed below are T cell receptor beta chains from one sample, sequenced in a study of vaccination effects on CD4 cells after COVID-19. The assay was immunoSEQ multiplex PCR, and TCRdb's table has in-frame clones only and misses some. The repertoire holds about 24,000 clones, with 65% to 80% as singletons. Their antigens are not known. The sequences come from CD4+ T cells from PBMCs cultured with HCoV-NL63 spike peptides, collected before COVID-19 vaccination. These receptors came from a human donor who received a COVID-19 vaccine. The conserved cysteine and the conserved F or W are not part of the CDR3 here.

>TRBV5-1|TRBJ2-4
ASSVSLAKNIQY
>TRBV5-4|TRBJ2-5
ASSLPGDRAVTQY
>TRBV15|TRBJ2-2
ATTGGAGELF
>TRBV5-1|TRBJ2-7
ASSPSGGGFNEQY
>TRBV5-5|TRBJ2-7
ASSPAYEQY
>TRBV9|TRBJ2-1
ASSSRLEYNEQF
>TRBV12-3/TRBV12-4|TRBJ1-2
ASSQGQNYGYT
>TRBV5-1|TRBJ2-1
ASSPGTYATYSYNEQF
>TRBV4-1|TRBJ2-3
ASRLSGGGTDTQY
>TRBV5-1|TRBJ2-3
ASSLGTGGGTDTQY
>TRBV30|TRBJ2-1
AWMGRGGQGDEQF
>TRBV20-1|TRBJ1-2
SASTDYGYT
>TRBV27|TRBJ2-2
ASSLSRGWAGELF
>TRBV19|TRBJ1-2
ASKEGGYGYT
>TRBV3-1/TRBV3-2|TRBJ2-5
ASSPFGQGETQY
>TRBV5-1|TRBJ2-3
ASSRQVGGAGDTQY
>TRBV20-1|TRBJ1-2
SASGYGYT
>TRBV9|TRBJ2-1
ASSVGGDRLSEQF